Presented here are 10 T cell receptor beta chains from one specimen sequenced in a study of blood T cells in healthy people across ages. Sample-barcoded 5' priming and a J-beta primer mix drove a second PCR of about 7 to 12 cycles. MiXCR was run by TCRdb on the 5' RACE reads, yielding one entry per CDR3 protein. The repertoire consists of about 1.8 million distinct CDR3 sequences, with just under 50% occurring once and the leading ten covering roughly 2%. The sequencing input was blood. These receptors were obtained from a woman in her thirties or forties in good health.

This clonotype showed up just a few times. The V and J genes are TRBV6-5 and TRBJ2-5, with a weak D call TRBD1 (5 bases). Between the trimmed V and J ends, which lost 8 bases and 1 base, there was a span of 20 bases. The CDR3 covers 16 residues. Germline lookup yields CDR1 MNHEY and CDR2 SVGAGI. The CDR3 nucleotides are TGTGCCAGCGCCCCGACTGCTAGGGGCGGCCAAGAGACCCAGTACTTC. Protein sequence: CASAPTARGGQETQYF.

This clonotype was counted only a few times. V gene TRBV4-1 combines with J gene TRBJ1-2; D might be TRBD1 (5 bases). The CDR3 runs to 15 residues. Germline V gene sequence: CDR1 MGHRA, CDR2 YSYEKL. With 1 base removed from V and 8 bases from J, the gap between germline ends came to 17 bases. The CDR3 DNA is TGCGCCAGCAGCCAAGTTATCCAGGGCCCTATCGGCTACACCTTC. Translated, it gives CASSQVIQGPIGYTF.

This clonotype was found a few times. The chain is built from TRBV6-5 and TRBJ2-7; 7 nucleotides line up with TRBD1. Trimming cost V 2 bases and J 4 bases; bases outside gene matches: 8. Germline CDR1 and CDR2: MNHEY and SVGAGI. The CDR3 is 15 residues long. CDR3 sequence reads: CASSYMPRQGYEQYF. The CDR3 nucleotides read TGTGCCAGCAGTTACATGCCGAGACAGGGATACGAGCAGTACTTC.

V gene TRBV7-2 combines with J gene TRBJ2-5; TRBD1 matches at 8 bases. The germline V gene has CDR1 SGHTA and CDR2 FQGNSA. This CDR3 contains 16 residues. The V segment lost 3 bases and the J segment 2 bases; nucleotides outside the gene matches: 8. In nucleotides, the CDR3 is TGTGCCAGCAGCTTTAGGCCCCGGACAGGGCAAGAGACCCAGTACTTC. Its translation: CASSFRPRTGQETQYF.

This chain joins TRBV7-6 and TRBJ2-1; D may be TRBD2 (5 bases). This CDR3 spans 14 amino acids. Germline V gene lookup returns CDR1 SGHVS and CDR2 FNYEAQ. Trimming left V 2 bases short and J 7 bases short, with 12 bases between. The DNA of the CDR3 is TGTGCCAGCAGCTTACTGTTTTCGGGGAATGAGCAGTTCTTC. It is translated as CASSLLFSGNEQFF.

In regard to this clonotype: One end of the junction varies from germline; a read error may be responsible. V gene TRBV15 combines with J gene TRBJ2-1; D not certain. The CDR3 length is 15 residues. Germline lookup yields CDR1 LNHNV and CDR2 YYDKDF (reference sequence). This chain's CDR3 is CATSRSQVSYNEQFF. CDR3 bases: TGCGCCACCAGCAGGAGTCAGGTCTCCTACAATGAGCAGTTCTTC.

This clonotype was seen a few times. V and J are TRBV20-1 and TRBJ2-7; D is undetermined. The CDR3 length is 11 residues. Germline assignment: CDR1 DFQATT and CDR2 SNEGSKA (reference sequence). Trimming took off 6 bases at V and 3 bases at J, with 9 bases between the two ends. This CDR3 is CSAATNYEQYF. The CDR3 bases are TGCAGTGCCGCCACAAACTACGAGCAGTACTTC.

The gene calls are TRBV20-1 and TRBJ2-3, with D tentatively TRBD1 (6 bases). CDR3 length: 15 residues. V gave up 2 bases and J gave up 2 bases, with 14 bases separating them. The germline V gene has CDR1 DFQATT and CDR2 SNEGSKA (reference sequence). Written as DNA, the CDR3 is TGCAGTGCTAGATCCTCCGGGACACCCACAGATACGCAGTATTTT. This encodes CSARSSGTPTDTQYF.

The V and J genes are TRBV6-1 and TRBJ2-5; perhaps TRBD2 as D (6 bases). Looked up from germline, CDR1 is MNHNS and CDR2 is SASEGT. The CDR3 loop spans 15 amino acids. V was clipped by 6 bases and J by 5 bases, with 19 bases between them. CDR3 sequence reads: CASRPGSLKGETQYF. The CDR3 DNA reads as TGTGCCAGCAGGCCCGGGAGCCTAAAGGGGGAGACCCAGTACTTC.

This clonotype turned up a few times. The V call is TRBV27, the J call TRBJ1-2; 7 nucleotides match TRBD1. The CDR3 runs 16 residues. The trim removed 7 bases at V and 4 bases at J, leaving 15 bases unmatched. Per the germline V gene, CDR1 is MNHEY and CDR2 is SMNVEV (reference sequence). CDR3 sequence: CASTDRQGRFGYGYTF. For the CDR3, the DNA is TGTGCCAGCACCGATCGACAGGGCCGTTTCGGCTATGGCTACACCTTC.